A selection of T cell receptor beta chains follows, all from one sample in a study of OX40 agonist ivuxolimab in advanced cancers. TCRdb's table, derived via immunoSEQ multiplex PCR, lists solely in-frame clones and lacks some. The sample records around 46,000 clones, approximately 85% being singletons. Material: CD4+ or CD8+ T cells sorted from blood, obtained in a trial of the OX40 agonist ivuxolimab. These receptors originate from an adult with an advanced solid tumor such as melanoma, head and neck, liver or kidney cancer. Each CDR3 is given with its conserved first and last residue. D genes are given only for firm matches. Only part of the rows carry a size: once, few, many, or a class if the clone is expanded.

j_call clone_size v_call cdr3_length d_call cdr3_nt cdr3_aa
TRBJ2-5 NA TRBV5-3 17 NA TGTGCCAGAAGCTTAGGTCCCCCGGGTTTTATCCAAGAGACCCAGTACTTC CARSLGPPGFIQETQYF
TRBJ1-1 NA TRBV9 15 NA TGTGCCAGCAGGAGAGGGTACGGGGGGAACACTGAAGCTTTCTTT CASRRGYGGNTEAFF
TRBJ2-7 NA TRBV5-1 13 NA TGCGCCAGCAGCTTGGAAGGGGACTACGAGCAGTACTTC CASSLEGDYEQYF
TRBJ2-7 NA TRBV5-4 15 TRBD1 TGTGCCAGCAGCTTGGAGGGGACAGGGATTTACGAGCAGTACTTC CASSLEGTGIYEQYF
TRBJ1-3 NA TRBV18 14 TRBD1 TGTGCCACTCACAGGGGGGACCCTGGAAACACCATATATTTT CATHRGDPGNTIYF
TRBJ2-2 NA TRBV30 15 NA TGTGCCCTCCGGCACCTAGGGAAAATGGCCGGGGAGCTGTTTTTT CALRHLGKMAGELFF
TRBJ2-6 NA TRBV7-3 16 NA TGTGCCAGCAGCCTTAAGGGGGGCTCTGGGGCCAACGTCCTGACTTTC CASSLKGGSGANVLTF
TRBJ2-7 hyperexpanded TRBV2 15 TRBD2 TGTGCCAGCGGTAGCGGGAGGGCCGTCTCCTACGAGCAGTACTTC CASGSGRAVSYEQYF
TRBJ2-3 NA TRBV10-2 12 NA TGCGCCAGCAGTCGCCGCACAGATACGCAGTATTTT CASSRRTDTQYF
TRBJ1-2 NA TRBV19 18 NA TGTGCCAGTAGTATCTCGGGAGGAGTTAGGGGTGAAGGTTCTGGCTACACCTTC CASSISGGVRGEGSGYTF
TRBJ1-1 few TRBV10-3 13 NA TGTGCCATCAGTGGGACGGGGAACACTGAAGCTTTCTTT CAISGTGNTEAFF
TRBJ2-7 NA TRBV27 14 NA TGTGCCAGCAGTCCCGGACAGTCCCAATACGAGCAGTACTTC CASSPGQSQYEQYF
TRBJ2-3 NA TRBV2 17 NA TGTGCCAGCAGTGTGCTCGTTGGCACAGCCTCCACAGATACGCAGTATTTT CASSVLVGTASTDTQYF
TRBJ2-1 NA TRBV7-9 13 NA TGTGCCAGCAGCTTTGGACCCAACAATGAGCAGTTCTTC CASSFGPNNEQFF
TRBJ2-7 NA TRBV27 15 TRBD2 TGTGCCAGCAGTTTGTGGGCGGGGGGGCCCTACGAGCAGTACTTC CASSLWAGGPYEQYF
TRBJ2-3 once TRBV7-2 13 NA TGTGCCAGCAGCTTAGTAGGGGCAGATACGCAGTATTTT CASSLVGADTQYF
TRBJ1-3 NA TRBV9 15 NA TGTGCCAGCAGCGCCGAACCGGGACCCCGAAACACCATATATTTT CASSAEPGPRNTIYF
TRBJ2-3 NA TRBV11-2 14 NA TGTGCCAGCAGCCGAGGACGGGGGCGGGATACGCAGTATTTT CASSRGRGRDTQYF
TRBJ2-7 NA TRBV9 14 TRBD1 TGTGCCAGCGGCCGGACAGGGGATTCCTACGAGCAGTACTTC CASGRTGDSYEQYF
TRBJ2-2 NA TRBV11-2 15 NA TGTGCCAGCACCAACTCCCGGGGCTCGATCGGGGAGCTGTTTTTT CASTNSRGSIGELFF
TRBJ2-5 NA TRBV6-5 15 NA TGTGCCAGCAGTTCAGAGGGACGGCATCAAGAGACCCAGTACTTC CASSSEGRHQETQYF
TRBJ2-1 NA TRBV5-1 17 TRBD1 TGCGCCAGCAGCTTGGAGGGGGACAGGGCCCTGTTGGCTGAGCAGTTCTTC CASSLEGDRALLAEQFF
TRBJ2-1 NA TRBV7-3 13 NA TGTGCCAGCAGCCCGGGGCAATACAATGAGCAGTTCTTC CASSPGQYNEQFF
TRBJ1-1 NA TRBV5-1 14 NA TGCGCCAGCCAAGACGGTTTTAAGAACACTGAAGCTTTCTTT CASQDGFKNTEAFF
TRBJ1-2 NA TRBV19 14 TRBD1 TGTGCCAGTAGTCCCAGGACAGGGGACTATGGCTACACCTTC CASSPRTGDYGYTF
TRBJ1-1 once TRBV5-5 13 NA TGTGCCAGCAGCTTCCTAACCCACACTGAAGCTTTCTTT CASSFLTHTEAFF
TRBJ1-3 NA TRBV7-8 14 NA TGTGCCAGCAGCTTAGCGCCCTCTGGAAACACCATATATTTT CASSLAPSGNTIYF